The T cell receptor beta chain under discussion was sequenced for a study of shared clonotypes between healthy human individuals. Terminally differentiated effector memory CD45RA+ cells were left out of the naive CD8 fraction, which was CD45RO-negative and positively selected for CCR7. Nashville, Tennessee was home to all donors, each a Caucasian adult. Points from the study as a whole: Larger estimated richness was generally seen in naive subsets than in memory subsets. Even with large depth, rarefaction showed that sorted-subset sequencing was incomplete.

Several immunoSEQ 96-well plates shared each subset's DNA, each plate a replicate. Measured with immunoSEQ multiplex PCR; TCRdb has only the in-frame clones, and not every one. The sample lists millions of clones; about 95% were seen once. Per germline, CDR1 SGHNT and CDR2 YYREEE (reference sequence). V was pared by 7 bases and J by 7 bases, with 4 bases of the junction left unmatched. The CDR3 loop spans 12 amino acids. Details on this clone: Antigen specificity is unknown.

This receptor was identified in a man younger than 35 in good health. The V gene is TRBV5-4, the J gene TRBJ2-2; 7 nucleotides agree with TRBD2. What was sequenced was naive CD8+ T cells sorted from blood. CDR3 DNA sequence: TGTGCCAGCGGCGGGGGTAGCGGGGAGCTGTTTTTT. This sequence encodes CASGGGSGELFF.